This T cell receptor (beta chain) was found in a study of cytomegalovirus exposure and HLA in healthy donors. Whole-study findings and limits: TCR beta chain V- and J-gene trimming was linked, in a later analysis, to a missense variant in DCLRE1C. An analysis that came later showed most CMV-associated TCR beta chains appearing HLA-restricted. A later analysis associated 15,000 or so TCR beta sequences with HLA alleles at a 0.05 false discovery rate. Donor immune exposure was known only as CMV serostatus.

Note on this clone: Its antigen remains unidentified. Additional DNA sequences in this sample encode the identical CDR3.

The CDR3 contains 11 residues. With 3 bases removed from V and 5 bases from J, the gap between germline ends came to 7 bases. CDR1 is DFQATT, CDR2 SNEGSKA, per germline (reference sequence). The PCR used 60 Vbeta and 13 Jbeta primers. Only in-frame clones appear in the TCRdb table, and some are missing; sequencing was by immunoSEQ multiplex PCR. Of about 260,000 clones in the sample, approximately 70% were seen once. This sequence joins TRBV20-1 and TRBJ1-1; no definite D call. This TCR came from a female donor in good health and CMV-seronegative. The sequencing sample was made of PBMCs. This CDR3 is CSARRDTEAFF. DNA of the CDR3: TGCAGTGCTAGGAGGGATACTGAAGCTTTCTTT.